This T cell receptor beta chain came from a study of blood T cells in healthy people across ages. Using a J-beta primer mix together with a sample-barcoded 5' primer, a second PCR was run for about 7 to 12 cycles. Via MiXCR, TCRdb re-called the 5' RACE reads, giving one row per CDR3 protein. This table holds under 2,000,000 distinct CDR3 sequences, roughly 49% found once. Caucasian, healthy and from Russia, the donors were aged between 6 and 90. The germline V gene has CDR1 SEHNR and CDR2 FQNEAQ (reference sequence). Trimming cost V 6 bases and J 5 bases; bases outside gene matches: 7. This CDR3 contains 15 residues.

The receptor's source is a woman in her forties in good health. The sample was blood. V usage is TRBV7-9 and J usage is TRBJ1-6; the match to TRBD1 covers 7 bases. For the CDR3, the DNA is TGTGCCAGCAGTTCGACAGGGCCGCATAATTCACCCCTCCACTTT. It encodes CASSSTGPHNSPLHF.